This TCR beta chain was observed in a study of blood T cell repertoires in COVID-19. The overall study: Acute and convalescent COVID-19 samples came from the United States, Italy and Spain. Sources were T cells, B-cell-depleted T cells, or PBMCs; the material itself was cDNA or gDNA.

In the study's own analysis: Amplified reference gene primers provided the basis for estimating nucleated cell counts. TCRdb's table, derived via immunoSEQ multiplex PCR, lists solely in-frame clones and lacks some. V and J calls and clone size are as listed in that table; D and trimming were resolved from the DNA. This repertoire shows about 250,000 clones, around 82% found once; its top ten account for approximately 5.4%. The TCR sequence derives from a man older than 75 with acute or convalescent COVID-19. The material sequenced was peripheral blood.

The CDR3 DNA sequence: TGTGCCACCAGTGATAAGGGGCCTACCTACAATGAGCAGTTCTTC. Its protein product is CATSDKGPTYNEQFF. The genes are TRBV24-1 and TRBJ2-1, with D maybe TRBD1 (5 bases). The germline CDR1 and CDR2 sequences are KGHDR and SFDVKD. V gave up 3 bases and J gave up 2 bases, with 10 bases separating them. This CDR3 contains 15 residues.